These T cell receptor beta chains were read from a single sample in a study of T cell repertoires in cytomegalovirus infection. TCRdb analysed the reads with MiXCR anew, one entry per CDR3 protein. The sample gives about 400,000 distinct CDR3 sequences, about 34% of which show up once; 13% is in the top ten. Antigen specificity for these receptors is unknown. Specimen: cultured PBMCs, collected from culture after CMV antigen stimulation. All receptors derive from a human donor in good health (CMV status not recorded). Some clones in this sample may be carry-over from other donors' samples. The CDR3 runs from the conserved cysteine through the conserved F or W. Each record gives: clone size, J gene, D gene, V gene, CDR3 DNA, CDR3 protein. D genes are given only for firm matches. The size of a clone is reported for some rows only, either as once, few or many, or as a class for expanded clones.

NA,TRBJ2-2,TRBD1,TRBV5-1,TGCGCCAGTCGGGACAGTAAGTTCGCGAACACCGGGGAGCTGTTTTTT,CASRDSKFANTGELFF
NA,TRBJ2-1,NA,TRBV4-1,TGCGCCAGCAGCCAAGTTGGAAACTCCTACAATGAGCAGTTCTTC,CASSQVGNSYNEQFF
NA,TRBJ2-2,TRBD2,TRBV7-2,TGTGCTGGGGGACTAGCGGGAACCGGGGAGCTGTTTTTT,CAGGLAGTGELFF
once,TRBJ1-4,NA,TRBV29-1,TGCAGCGTTGACGGGGGAAGCCTTAATGAAAAACTGTTTTTT,CSVDGGSLNEKLFF
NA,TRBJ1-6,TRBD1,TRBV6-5,TGTGCCAGCAGATGGGACAGGGGCAGATCACCCCTCCACTTT,CASRWDRGRSPLHF
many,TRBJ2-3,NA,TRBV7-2,TGTGCCAGCAGTTCCTTCACAGATACGCAGTATTTT,CASSSFTDTQYF
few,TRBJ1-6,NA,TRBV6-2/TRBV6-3,TGTGCCAGCAGTTACCGGGACGGAGATTCATCACCCCTCCACTTT,CASSYRDGDSSPLHF
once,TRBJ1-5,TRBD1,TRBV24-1,TGTGCCACCAGTGACAGGGGGGAAAGCAATCAGCCCCAGCATTTT,CATSDRGESNQPQHF
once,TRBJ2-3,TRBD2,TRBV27,TGTGCCGCGAAGAGGGGGGCGTATAGCGGGAGAGCTGATACGCAGTATTTT,CAAKRGAYSGRADTQYF
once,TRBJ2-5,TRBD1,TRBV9,TGTGCCAGCAGCGTGGGGACAGTGGGACAAGAGACCCAGTACTTC,CASSVGTVGQETQYF
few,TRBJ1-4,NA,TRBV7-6,TGTGCCAGCAGCTTAGGGACGGCGACGGAACTGTTTTTT,CASSLGTATELFF
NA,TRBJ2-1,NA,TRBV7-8,TGTGCCAGCAGCTTCCGGGACTTAACGCAGTTCTTC,CASSFRDLTQFF
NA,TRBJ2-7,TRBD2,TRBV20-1,TGCAGTGCTCCTCGAAACGGGGGGGACGAGCAGTACTTC,CSAPRNGGDEQYF
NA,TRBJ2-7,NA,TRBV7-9,TGTGCCAGCAGGATTTCTAACCAGGGACGCGAGCAGTACTTC,CASRISNQGREQYF
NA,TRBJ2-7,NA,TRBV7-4,TGTGCCAGCAGGGATGGCAGGGGTACCTACGAGCAGTACTTC,CASRDGRGTYEQYF
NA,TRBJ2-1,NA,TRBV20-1,TGCAGTGCTAGAGATTGGTACCGACTCCCCAGCTACAATGAGCAGTTCTTC,CSARDWYRLPSYNEQFF
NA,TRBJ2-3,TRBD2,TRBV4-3,TGCGCCAGCAGCCAAGCGGTTAGCGGGAGCGGTGATACGCAGTATTTT,CASSQAVSGSGDTQYF
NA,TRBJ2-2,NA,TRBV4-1,TGCGCCAGCAGCCAGCGGGATTACACCGGGGAGCTGTTTTTT,CASSQRDYTGELFF
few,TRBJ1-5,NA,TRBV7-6,TGTGCCAGCTCACAGGGATGGAATCAGCCCCAGCATTTT,CASSQGWNQPQHF
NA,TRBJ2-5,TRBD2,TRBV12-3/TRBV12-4,TGTGCCAGCAGTTTGGGGCTAGCGGGAGTTAGAAAAGAGACCCAGTACTTC,CASSLGLAGVRKETQYF
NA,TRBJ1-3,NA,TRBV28,TGTGCCAGCAGCTCGGGGCAGTGGGGAAACACCATATATTTT,CASSSGQWGNTIYF
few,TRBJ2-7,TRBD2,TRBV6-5,TGTGCCAGCAGCCCCCCGGCTAGCGGGAAGGTCGGCCGTTTTAGCGAGCAGTACTTC,CASSPPASGKVGRFSEQYF
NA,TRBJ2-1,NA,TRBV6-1,TGTGCCAGCAGTTGGCGGGTACCCGCTGAGCAGTTCTTC,CASSWRVPAEQFF
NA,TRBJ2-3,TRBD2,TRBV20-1,TGCAGTGCTAAGCGGGAGACAGATACGCAGTATTTT,CSAKRETDTQYF
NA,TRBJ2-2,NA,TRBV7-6,TGTGCTAGCAGCCCCGGAGGGCGACCTAACACCGGGGAGCTGTTTTTT,CASSPGGRPNTGELFF
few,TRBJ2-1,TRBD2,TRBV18,TGTGCCAGCTCACCAGAGAATAGCGGGAGTTTACGGAATGAGCAGTTCTTC,CASSPENSGSLRNEQFF
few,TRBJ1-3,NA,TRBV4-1,TGCGCCAGCAGCCAAGAGGGTGCTGGAAACACCATATATTTT,CASSQEGAGNTIYF
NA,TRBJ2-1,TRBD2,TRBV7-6,TGTGCCAGCAGCCCAGCGGGAACATTCAATGAGCAGTTCTTC,CASSPAGTFNEQFF
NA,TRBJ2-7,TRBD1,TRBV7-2,TGTGCCAGCAGGCGGGACAGGCAGACTTACTACGAGCAGTACTTC,CASRRDRQTYYEQYF
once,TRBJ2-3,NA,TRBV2,TGTGCCAGCACCGAAAGGGATACGCAGTATTTT,CASTERDTQYF
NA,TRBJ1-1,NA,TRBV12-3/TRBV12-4,TGTGCCAGCGGAAAACCAGGACAGCCCTTTGGAAACACTGAAGCTTTCTTT,CASGKPGQPFGNTEAFF
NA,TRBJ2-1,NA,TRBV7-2,TGTGCCAGCAGGCGAGGGGGTTGGGACAATGAGCAGTTCTTC,CASRRGGWDNEQFF
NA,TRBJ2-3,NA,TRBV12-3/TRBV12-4,TGTGCCAGCGACAGAGCGCGAACAAACACAGATACGCAGTATTTT,CASDRARTNTDTQYF
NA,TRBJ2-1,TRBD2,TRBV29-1,TGCAGCGTTGAGACAGGGACTAGCGGGAGGTCCTACAATGAGCAGTTCTTC,CSVETGTSGRSYNEQFF
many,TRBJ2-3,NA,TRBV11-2,TGTGCCAGCAGCCCACTAGGAACCGGCACAGATACGCAGTATTTT,CASSPLGTGTDTQYF
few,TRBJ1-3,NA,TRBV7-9,TGTGCCAGCAGCTTCCGGGCAGCTGGAAACACCATATATTTT,CASSFRAAGNTIYF
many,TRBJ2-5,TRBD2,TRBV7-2,TGTGCCAGTAGCATTCGGGTTAGCGGGAGGGCCGGGGAGACCCAGTACTTC,CASSIRVSGRAGETQYF
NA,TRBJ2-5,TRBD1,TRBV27,TGTGCCAGCATCCTGAGGACAGGGGAGGGCCGAGAGACCCAGTACTTC,CASILRTGEGRETQYF
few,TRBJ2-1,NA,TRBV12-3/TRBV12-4,TGTGCCAGCCGATCCCGGCTAGACAATGAGCAGTTCTTC,CASRSRLDNEQFF
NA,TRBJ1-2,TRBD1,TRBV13,TGTGCCAGCAGCTTAGAAGGCGGACAGGGCTTCTATGGCTACACCTTC,CASSLEGGQGFYGYTF
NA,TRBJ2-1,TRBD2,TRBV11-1,TGTGCCAGCAGCTTGGATCCGCCGGGACTAGCGGGCAATGAGCAGTTCTTC,CASSLDPPGLAGNEQFF
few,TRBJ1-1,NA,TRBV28,TGTGCCAGCAGTTTAAGGGGTGAAGCTTTCTTT,CASSLRGEAFF
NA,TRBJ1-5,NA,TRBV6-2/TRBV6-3,TGTGCCAGCAGTTACCCGTATCAGCCCCAGCATTTT,CASSYPYQPQHF
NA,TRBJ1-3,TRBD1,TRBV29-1,TGCAGCGTCCAATTGGGGCCGGGACAGGGGTCCGGAAACACCATATATTTT,CSVQLGPGQGSGNTIYF
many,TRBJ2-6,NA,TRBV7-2,TGTGCCAGCAGCTTAGGTGGCCTCTCTGGGGCCAACGTCCTGACTTTC,CASSLGGLSGANVLTF
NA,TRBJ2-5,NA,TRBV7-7,TGTGCCAGCAGTCCCCAGGGTGGAGAGACCCAGTACTTC,CASSPQGGETQYF
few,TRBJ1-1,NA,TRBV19,TGTGCCAGTAGCGGACTGCTGAACACTGAAGCTTTCTTT,CASSGLLNTEAFF
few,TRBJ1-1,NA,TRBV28,TGTGCCAGCAGTACCACAAACACTGAAGCTTTCTTT,CASSTTNTEAFF
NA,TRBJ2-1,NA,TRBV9,TGTGCCAGCAGCGTATTGGGGCAATCGAGCTCCTACAATGAGCAGTTCTTC,CASSVLGQSSSYNEQFF
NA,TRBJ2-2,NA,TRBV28,TGTGTCAGCAGTCCTGTTCAGGTCGGGGAGCTGTTTTTT,CVSSPVQVGELFF